Presented here are 11 T cell receptor beta chains from one specimen sequenced in a study of blood T cells in healthy people across ages. For the second PCR, which ran for roughly 7 to 11 cycles, a sample-barcoded 5' primer and a J-beta primer mix were used. Using its own MiXCR run on the 5' RACE reads, TCRdb lists one record per CDR3 protein. The sample consists of around 2 million distinct CDR3 sequences, more than 35% of them appearing once. Sequenced input: blood. These TCRs come from a human donor in good health.

Points on this clonotype: A junction end diverges from the germline sequence, so it may reflect a read error. The J gene is TRBJ2-7, the V gene TRBV20-1; 7 nucleotides align to TRBD1. Germline CDR1 and CDR2: DFQATT and SNEGSKA (reference sequence). There are 15 residues in the CDR3. The CDR3 here is CSATRAGTVSYGQYF. CDR3 DNA: TGCAGTGCCACCAGAGCCGGGACAGTCTCCTACGGGCAGTACTTC.

This chain links TRBV12-3 or TRBV12-4 with TRBJ2-1, with a weak D call TRBD2 (5 bases). CDR3 length: 14 amino acids. V lost 1 base and J lost 13, with 17 bases in between. CDR3 amino acids: CASSLGVLASLQFF. CDR3 nucleotides: TGTGCCAGCAGTTTAGGGGTTCTAGCATCCCTCCAGTTCTTC.

A few counts support this clonotype. CDR3 residues: CASTRQRDGANEQFF. The CDR3 DNA reads as TGTGCCAGCACTCGGCAGAGAGACGGTGCCAATGAGCAGTTCTTC. The chain is built from TRBV2 and TRBJ2-1; D is uncertain. Germline loops: CDR1 SNHLY, CDR2 FYNNEI. Between the trimmed V and J ends, which lost 7 bases and 6 bases, there was a span of 19 bases. The CDR3 sequence is 15 residues long.

This clonotype was found a few times. The rearrangement joins TRBV6-1 to TRBJ1-2; maybe TRBD1 (6 bases). Trimming left V 10 bases short and J 7 bases short, with 16 bases between. The CDR3 has 12 residues. Germline assignment: CDR1 MNHNS and CDR2 SASEGT. As DNA, the CDR3 is TGTGCCACTACAGGGAATCGGCGTGGCTACACCTTC. This translates into CATTGNRRGYTF.

This clonotype was observed a few times. The chain links TRBV9 to TRBJ1-2; no definite D call. The CDR3 spans 14 residues. Germline V gene lookup returns CDR1 SGDLS and CDR2 YYNGEE. V was pared by 5 bases and J by 6 bases, with 17 bases between. The CDR3 loop reads CASSVRYTADGYTF. CDR3 DNA: TGTGCCAGCAGTGTCCGATATACCGCGGATGGCTACACCTTC.

Comment on this clonotype: A much bigger clone sits one base away, suggesting this may be a read error. This sequence joins TRBV29-1 and TRBJ2-1; D uncertain. In germline, CDR1 is SQVTM, CDR2 ANQGSEA. The CDR3 covers 12 residues. This CDR3 is CSMDGYYDEQFF. The CDR3 nucleotides are TGCAGCATGGACGGATACTACGATGAGCAGTTCTTC.

This clonotype turned up a few times. This chain joins TRBV4-1 and TRBJ2-4; possible D gene TRBD1, 6 bases. With the DNA end fitting TRBJ2-7 better, the J assignment may be wrong. Germline-derived CDR1 and CDR2 are MGHRA and YSYEKL. This CDR3 has 15 residues. CDR3 coding DNA: TGCGCCAGCAGCCAGCTCCCGGGACAAACCTACGAGCAGTACTTC. Translation: CASSQLPGQTYEQYF.

The chain couples TRBV2 to TRBJ2-7; the D gene is possibly TRBD2 (6 bases). The CDR3 consists of 14 residues. V lost 3 bases and J 0 bases, leaving 9 bases between the germline ends. CDR1 is SNHLY, CDR2 FYNNEI, per germline. CDR3 region: CASSDGGDSYEQYF. CDR3 nucleotide sequence: TGTGCCAGCAGTGATGGCGGGGACTCCTACGAGCAGTACTTC. The full variable domain, with the rest looked up from reference TRBV2 and TRBJ2-7, is EPEVTQTPSHQVTQMGQEVILRCVPISNHLYFYWYRQILGQKVEFLVSFYNNEISEKSEIFDDQFSVERPDGSNFTLKIRSTKLEDSAMYFCASSDGGDSYEQYFGPGTRLTVT.

The CDR3 DNA is TGTGCCAGCAGCCAAGATAGTGAGGGTGGAGGGAAGACCCAGTACTTC. Protein sequence: CASSQDSEGGGKTQYF. V is TRBV4-2 and J is TRBJ2-5, with a possible D match to TRBD2 (6 bases). Germline V gives CDR1 LGHNA, CDR2 YNFKEQ. Trimming shortened V by 0 bases and J by 6 bases, and 17 bases separated the two germline ends. This CDR3 spans 16 amino acids.

This chain connects TRBV7-9 to TRBJ1-1; D is unclear. Between the trimmed V and J ends, which lost 0 bases and 0 bases, there was a span of 8 bases. Germline V gene data show CDR1 as SEHNR and CDR2 as FQNEAQ (reference sequence). The CDR3 consists of 15 residues. CDR3 loop: CASSLAWSMNTEAFF. CDR3 nucleotides: TGTGCCAGCAGCTTAGCATGGAGCATGAACACTGAAGCTTTCTTT.

The chain recombines TRBV20-1 with TRBJ2-1, with TRBD2 matching 10 bases. This CDR3 spans 15 amino acids. V gave up 5 bases and J gave up 4 bases; unmatched junction bases: 8. CDR1 and CDR2 from the germline V gene are DFQATT and SNEGSKA (reference sequence). The CDR3 region has the DNA TGCAGTGCTGCCTTCCTAGCGGGGGATTACAATGAGCAGTTCTTC. It codes for CSAAFLAGDYNEQFF.